A single sample gave rise to the 6 T cell receptor beta chains below, sequenced in a study of beta chain features in type 1 diabetes. Expressed TCRB transcripts were sequenced because the isolated RNA had all been reverse transcribed beforehand. Measured with immunoSEQ multiplex PCR; TCRdb has only the in-frame clones, and not every one. The profile shows roughly 500,000 clones, 9.5% to 12% of them singletons. Sample: naive CD4+ T cells from blood. These receptors were obtained from a woman in her late teens or twenties in good health.

The chain has TRBV15 and TRBJ2-7; 7 bases are shared with TRBD1. Germline trimming cut 2 bases from V and 2 bases from J; bases unmatched to any gene: 3. This CDR3 has 14 residues. The V gene's germline CDR1 is LNHNV and CDR2 YYDKDF (reference sequence). CDR3 sequence reads: CATSRSQGTYEQYV. In nucleotides, the CDR3 is TGTGCCACCAGCAGATCACAGGGGACCTACGAGCAGTACGTC.

The chain is built from TRBV12-5 and TRBJ2-7; the match to TRBD2 covers 8 bases. The CDR3 is 14 residues long. J was trimmed by 3 bases and V by 3 bases; bases with no gene match: 4. Germline V gene data show CDR1 as LGHNT and CDR2 as FRNRAP. CDR3: CASGLGGRSYEQYF. The CDR3 region has the DNA TGTGCTAGTGGTTTAGGCGGGAGGAGCTACGAGCAGTACTTC.

The gene calls are TRBV7-9 and TRBJ2-6; D gene ambiguous. V was clipped by 3 bases and J by 0 bases, with 18 bases between them. This CDR3 has 19 amino acids. Germline CDR1 and CDR2: SEHNR and FQNEAQ (reference sequence). Written as DNA, the CDR3 is TGTGCCAGCAGCTTTCTGTGGGCAGTCAACCGCTCTGGGGCCAACGTCCTGACTTTC. Encoded protein: CASSFLWAVNRSGANVLTF.

This clone has only a few counts. The chain has TRBV4-1 and TRBJ2-1, with TRBD1 matching over 9 bases. J lost 5 bases, V lost 3 bases, and 5 bases had no gene match. The CDR3 consists of 15 residues. Per the germline V gene, CDR1 is MGHRA and CDR2 is YSYEKL. The CDR3 loop reads CASSQGQGNNNEQFF. The DNA of the CDR3 is TGCGCCAGCAGCCAGGGACAGGGTAACAACAATGAGCAGTTCTTC.

In its sample, this clone was seen a few times. The chain has TRBV11-2 and TRBJ1-1; D not certain. CDR3 length equals 12 residues. CDR1 is SGHAT, CDR2 FQNNGV, per germline. Between the trimmed V and J ends, which lost 0 bases and 11 bases, there was a span of 10 bases. The CDR3 sequence is CASSLDGVVAFF. The DNA for the CDR3 is TGTGCCAGCAGCTTAGATGGGGTCGTGGCTTTCTTT.

This clone was counted between two and nine times. The chain joins TRBV18 to TRBJ2-7; D may correspond to TRBD1 or TRBD2 (5 bases each). With 6 bases removed from V and 6 bases from J, the gap between germline ends came to 24 bases. Germline V gives CDR1 KGHSH, CDR2 LQKENI. The CDR3 covers 16 residues. The CDR3 spells CASSFGAANVRSEQYF. DNA of the CDR3: TGTGCCAGCTCCTTCGGGGCCGCCAATGTTCGGAGCGAGCAGTACTTC.